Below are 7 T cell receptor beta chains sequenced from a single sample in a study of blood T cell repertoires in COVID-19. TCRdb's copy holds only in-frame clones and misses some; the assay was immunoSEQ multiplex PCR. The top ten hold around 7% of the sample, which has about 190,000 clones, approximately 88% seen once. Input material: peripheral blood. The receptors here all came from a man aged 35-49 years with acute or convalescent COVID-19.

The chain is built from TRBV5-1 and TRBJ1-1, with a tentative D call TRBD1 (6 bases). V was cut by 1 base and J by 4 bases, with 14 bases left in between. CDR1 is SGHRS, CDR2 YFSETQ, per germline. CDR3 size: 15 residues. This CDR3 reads CASSLSAGASTEAFF. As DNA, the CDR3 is TGCGCCAGCAGCTTGTCAGCGGGGGCGAGCACTGAAGCTTTCTTT.

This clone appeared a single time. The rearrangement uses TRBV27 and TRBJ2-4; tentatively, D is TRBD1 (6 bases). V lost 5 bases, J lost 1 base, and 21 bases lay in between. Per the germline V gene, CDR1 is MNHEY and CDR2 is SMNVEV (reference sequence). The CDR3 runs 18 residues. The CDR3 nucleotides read TGTGCCAGCAGTCCCTTGACAGGTCACCCCTCTGCCAAAAACATTCAGTACTTC. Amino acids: CASSPLTGHPSAKNIQYF.

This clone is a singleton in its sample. The CDR3 region is CASSLAVTNIQETQYF. CDR3 coding DNA: TGCGCCAGCAGCTTGGCCGTGACTAACATCCAAGAGACCCAGTACTTC. The V gene is TRBV5-1, the J gene TRBJ2-5, with TRBD2 as a possible D gene (5 bases). The CDR3 has 16 residues. Germline CDR1 and CDR2: SGHRS and YFSETQ. V was cut by 0 bases and J by 1 base, with 13 bases left in between.

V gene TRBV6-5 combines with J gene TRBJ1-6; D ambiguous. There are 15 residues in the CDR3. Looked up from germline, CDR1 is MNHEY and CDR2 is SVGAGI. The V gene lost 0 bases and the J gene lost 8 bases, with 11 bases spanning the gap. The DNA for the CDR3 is TGTGCCAGCAGTTACTCGAAGATAACTTATTCACCCCTCCACTTT. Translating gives CASSYSKITYSPLHF.

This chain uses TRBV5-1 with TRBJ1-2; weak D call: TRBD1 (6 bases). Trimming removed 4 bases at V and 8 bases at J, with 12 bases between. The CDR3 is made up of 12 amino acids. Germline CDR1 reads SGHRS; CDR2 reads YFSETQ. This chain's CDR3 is CASSPTGEGYTF. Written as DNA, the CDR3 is TGCGCCAGCAGCCCGACAGGTGAAGGCTACACCTTC.

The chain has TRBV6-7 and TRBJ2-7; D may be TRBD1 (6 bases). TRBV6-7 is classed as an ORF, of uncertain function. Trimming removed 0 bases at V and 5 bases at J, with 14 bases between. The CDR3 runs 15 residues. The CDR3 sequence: CASSYSARGSHEQYF. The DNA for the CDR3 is TGTGCCAGCAGTTACTCGGCCAGGGGAAGCCACGAGCAGTACTTC.

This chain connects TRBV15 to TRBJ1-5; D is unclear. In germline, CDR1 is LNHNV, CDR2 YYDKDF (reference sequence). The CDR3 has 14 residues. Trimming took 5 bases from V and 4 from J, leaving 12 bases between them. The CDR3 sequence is CATSPPQNNQPQHF. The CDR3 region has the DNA TGTGCCACCAGCCCGCCGCAGAATAATCAGCCCCAGCATTTT.